The rows below give T cell receptor beta chains drawn from one sample of a study of cytomegalovirus exposure and HLA in healthy donors. Data came from immunoSEQ multiplex PCR; TCRdb stores just in-frame clones and leaves some out. The sample includes around 160,000 clones, approximately 85% of them seen just once. The source material was PBMCs. All receptors derive from a man in his late teens or twenties in good health and CMV-seropositive. Both conserved end residues are part of each CDR3. Each record gives: J gene, clone size, V gene, D gene, CDR3 protein, CDR3 DNA. D genes are given only for firm matches. Clone size is given for some rows only: seen once, a few or many times, or a class if the clone is expanded.

TRBJ1-1 | - | TRBV30 | - | CAWSVRGNTEAFF | TGTGCCTGGAGTGTCCGGGGGAACACTGAAGCTTTCTTT
TRBJ1-3 | - | TRBV10-2 | - | CASSQTRAGNTIYF | TGCGCCAGCAGTCAAACGAGGGCTGGAAACACCATATATTTT
TRBJ2-3 | - | TRBV12-5 | TRBD1 | CASGLTIKDRVATDTQYF | TGTGCTAGTGGTTTGACCATAAAAGACAGGGTAGCCACAGATACGCAGTATTTT
TRBJ2-1 | - | TRBV7-9 | - | CASSQDRHRVDNEQFF | TGTGCCAGCAGCCAGGACCGACACAGGGTCGATAATGAGCAGTTCTTC
TRBJ2-1 | - | TRBV2 | - | CASSDRQAYNEQFF | TGTGCCAGCAGTGACAGGCAGGCCTACAATGAGCAGTTCTTC
TRBJ2-1 | - | TRBV7-2 | - | CASSLGPTSSYNEQFF | TGTGCCAGCAGCTTAGGGCCGACAAGCTCCTACAATGAGCAGTTCTTC
TRBJ2-5 | - | TRBV7-2 | TRBD2 | CASSLGRGAGEPFQETQYF | TGTGCCAGCAGCTTAGGACGGGGAGCGGGGGAGCCTTTCCAAGAGACCCAGTACTTC
TRBJ2-2 | - | TRBV10-1 | TRBD1 | CASRRDRDLTGELFF | TGCGCCAGTCGCCGGGACAGGGATTTGACCGGGGAGCTGTTTTTT
TRBJ1-5 | - | TRBV19 | - | CASSIRSGRALPYSNQPQHF | TGTGCCAGTAGTATCAGATCAGGGAGGGCCCTCCCTTATAGCAATCAGCCCCAGCATTTT
TRBJ1-1 | - | TRBV27 | TRBD1 | CASSFFRTGGTEAFF | TGTGCCAGCAGTTTCTTCCGGACAGGGGGGACTGAAGCTTTCTTT
TRBJ1-1 | - | TRBV6-5 | - | CASSYFGEGTEAFF | TGTGCCAGCAGTTACTTCGGGGAGGGCACTGAAGCTTTCTTT
TRBJ2-1 | - | TRBV1 | - | CTSSQDSPSGGTNEQFF | TGCACCAGCAGCCAAGATAGCCCCAGCGGGGGGACCAATGAGCAGTTCTTC
TRBJ2-1 | - | TRBV7-3 | - | CASSLRASTRGDNEQFF | TGTGCCAGCAGCTTAAGAGCCTCTACTCGCGGGGACAATGAGCAGTTCTTC
TRBJ2-7 | - | TRBV5-1 | - | CASSLAGTTYEQYF | TGCGCCAGCAGCTTGGCCGGGACAACCTACGAACAGTACTTC
TRBJ2-1 | - | TRBV7-9 | TRBD2 | CASQDRELAGGYNEQFF | TGTGCCAGTCAAGACAGGGAGCTAGCGGGGGGTTACAATGAGCAGTTCTTC
TRBJ2-7 | - | TRBV5-6 | - | CASSRTASYEQYF | TGTGCCAGCAGCCGGACAGCCTCCTACGAGCAGTACTTC
TRBJ2-5 | - | TRBV4-1 | - | CASSQDRETQYF | TGCGCCAGCAGCCAAGATCGAGAGACCCAGTACTTC
TRBJ2-3 | - | TRBV6-6 | TRBD2 | CASSYQRGGQDTQYF | TGTGCCAGCAGTTACCAGCGGGGGGGCCAGGATACGCAGTATTTT
TRBJ1-2 | - | TRBV19 | - | CASIGVQGGGYTF | TGTGCCAGTATAGGGGTGCAGGGCGGTGGCTACACCTTC
TRBJ1-2 | - | TRBV7-9 | - | CASSPAGIGAYGYTF | TGTGCCAGCAGCCCAGCCGGGATCGGAGCCTATGGCTACACCTTC
TRBJ2-1 | - | TRBV15 | TRBD2 | CATSHSRVAGASMDNEQFF | TGTGCCACCAGCCACTCACGGGTAGCGGGGGCCTCCATGGACAATGAGCAGTTCTTC
TRBJ2-2 | - | TRBV5-8 | - | CASSLVSGKSNTGELFF | TGTGCCAGCAGCTTGGTATCAGGGAAATCGAACACCGGGGAGCTGTTTTTT
TRBJ2-7 | - | TRBV14 | TRBD2 | CASSQGLAINEQYF | TGTGCCAGCAGCCAGGGACTAGCGATCAACGAGCAGTACTTC
TRBJ1-2 | once | TRBV5-6 | TRBD1 | CASSGTGGAGDYGYTF | TGTGCCAGCAGCGGGACAGGGGGCGCAGGAGACTATGGCTACACCTTC
TRBJ1-6 | - | TRBV30 | - | CAWSGAGQSPLHF | TGTGCCTGGAGTGGGGCAGGCCAATCACCCCTCCACTTT
TRBJ1-1 | - | TRBV29-1 | TRBD1 | CSVEVVGQGAAFF | TGCAGCGTTGAAGTGGTGGGACAGGGGGCAGCTTTCTTT
TRBJ2-7 | - | TRBV6-4 | - | CASSEAAGTTYEQYF | TGTGCCAGCAGTGAGGCAGCGGGGACAACCTACGAGCAGTACTTC
TRBJ1-1 | - | TRBV4-1 | - | CASSPEGLRLSTEAFF | TGCGCCAGCAGTCCTGAGGGTTTACGCCTGTCGACTGAAGCTTTCTTT
TRBJ1-2 | - | TRBV2 | - | CASSEAKAGRGYTF | TGTGCCAGCAGTGAAGCTAAGGCAGGGCGAGGCTACACCTTC
TRBJ1-2 | - | TRBV30 | - | CAWNQIQTNYGYTF | TGTGCCTGGAACCAAATTCAGACTAACTATGGCTACACCTTC
TRBJ2-1 | - | TRBV9 | - | CASSVEASSYNEQFF | TGTGCCAGCAGCGTAGAGGCTAGCTCCTACAATGAGCAGTTCTTC
TRBJ2-7 | - | TRBV6-1 | TRBD2 | CASSSEREAGYEQYF | TGTGCCAGCAGTTCTGAGCGGGAAGCTGGGTACGAGCAGTACTTC
TRBJ2-5 | - | TRBV19 | TRBD2 | CASSSGGKIQETQYF | TGTGCCAGTAGTAGCGGGGGGAAAATACAAGAGACCCAGTACTTC
TRBJ1-3 | once | TRBV11-2 | - | CASRIQGSGNTIYF | TGTGCCAGCAGGATACAGGGCTCTGGAAACACCATATATTTT
TRBJ1-6 | - | TRBV6-1 | - | CASRTPGEYNSPLHF | TGTGCCAGCAGGACCCCAGGGGAGTATAATTCACCCCTCCACTTT
TRBJ2-7 | - | TRBV29-1 | - | CSGGSTMSEQYF | TGCAGCGGGGGCAGCACAATGTCCGAGCAGTACTTC
TRBJ2-1 | - | TRBV15 | TRBD2 | CATSRVLPSGVSNEQFF | TGTGCCACCAGCAGAGTCCTACCTAGCGGGGTGTCAAATGAGCAGTTCTTC
TRBJ2-1 | - | TRBV4-1 | - | CASSQGQTSQSSYNEQFF | TGCGCCAGCAGCCAAGGACAGACTTCTCAGAGCTCCTACAATGAGCAGTTCTTC
TRBJ1-4 | - | TRBV19 | TRBD1 | CASSASGTANEKLFF | TGTGCCAGTAGTGCCTCCGGGACAGCTAATGAAAAACTGTTTTTT
TRBJ2-5 | once | TRBV6-5 | TRBD1 | CASSRDRGYETQYF | TGTGCCAGCAGCCGCGACAGGGGGTACGAGACCCAGTACTTC
TRBJ2-2 | - | TRBV19 | - | CASRLGGADTGELFF | TGTGCCAGTAGATTGGGGGGGGCCGACACCGGGGAGCTGTTTTTT
TRBJ2-2 | - | TRBV4-2 | TRBD1 | CASSMGDRDTGELFF | TGTGCCAGCTCTATGGGGGACAGGGACACCGGGGAGCTGTTTTTT
TRBJ1-2 | - | TRBV10-3 | TRBD1 | CAIGSTTGGAAYTF | TGTGCCATCGGCTCAACGACAGGGGGCGCGGCCTACACCTTC
TRBJ2-2 | - | TRBV7-3 | TRBD1 | CASSLSATGQGAPGELFF | TGTGCCAGCAGCTTAAGTGCCACGGGGCAGGGGGCTCCCGGGGAGCTGTTTTTT
TRBJ1-4 | - | TRBV27 | - | CASREGALDEKLFF | TGTGCCAGCAGGGAGGGCGCCTTAGATGAAAAACTGTTTTTT
TRBJ2-7 | - | TRBV2 | - | CASSDRVGEQYF | TGTGCCAGCAGTGACAGGGTGGGCGAGCAGTACTTC
TRBJ2-7 | - | TRBV18 | - | CASSRARQSSYEQYF | TGTGCCAGCTCACGCGCACGACAAAGCTCCTACGAGCAGTACTTC
TRBJ2-1 | - | TRBV19 | TRBD1 | CASSLQGKGYNEQFF | TGTGCCAGTAGCTTACAGGGGAAAGGGTACAATGAGCAGTTCTTC
TRBJ2-5 | few | TRBV6-1 | - | CASSGGLELETQYF | TGTGCCAGCAGTGGGGGGCTAGAACTGGAGACCCAGTACTTC